The 31 T cell receptor beta chains reported below all come from one sample, sequenced in a study of cytomegalovirus exposure and HLA in healthy donors. The table came from immunoSEQ multiplex PCR; TCRdb's copy has only in-frame clones and leaves some out. The data show 150,000 to 200,000 clones, more than 80% seen once. The sequenced material came from PBMCs. The source of these receptors is a woman between 18 and 30 years old in good health and CMV-seropositive.

The chain uses TRBV18 and TRBJ1-5; the D is unclear. Germline CDR1 KGHSH, CDR2 LQKENI. There are 17 residues in the CDR3. V lost 1 base and J lost 8, with 21 bases in between. The CDR3 here is CASSPLQKTREGKPQHF. The DNA of the CDR3 is TGTGCCAGCTCACCACTTCAGAAGACAAGGGAGGGTAAGCCCCAGCATTTT.

CDR3 residues: CASSESRGNYGYTF. The CDR3 nucleotides are TGCGCCAGCAGTGAGTCTAGGGGTAACTATGGCTACACCTTC. This chain uses TRBV10-2 with TRBJ1-2, with D maybe TRBD1 (5 bases). The germline CDR1 and CDR2 sequences are WSHSY and SAAADI. Trimming shortened V by 0 bases and J by 1 base, and 6 bases separated the two germline ends. This CDR3 spans 14 amino acids.

The chain carries TRBV27 and TRBJ1-1; D uncertain. This CDR3 contains 13 residues. Trimming removed 2 bases at V and 6 bases at J, with 10 bases between. The V gene's germline CDR1 is MNHEY and CDR2 SMNVEV (reference sequence). The CDR3 region has the DNA TGTGCCAGCAGTTTAGGCCGCGGGGCTGAAGCTTTCTTT. It codes for CASSLGRGAEAFF.

The CDR3 bases are TGTGCCAGTAGTATGGGGCATCGGATGAACACTGAAGCTTTCTTT. The encoded protein is CASSMGHRMNTEAFF. The chain employs TRBV19 and TRBJ1-1; the D gene is possibly TRBD1 (5 bases). V was pared by 3 bases and J by 0 bases, with 11 bases between. CDR1 is LNHDA, CDR2 SQIVND, per germline (reference sequence). The CDR3 runs to 15 residues.

The V call is TRBV6-1, the J call TRBJ1-6; TRBD1 matches at 7 bases. The CDR3 is 11 residues long. The germline V gene has CDR1 MNHNS and CDR2 SASEGT. J lost 14 bases, V lost 7 bases, and 5 bases had no gene match. The CDR3, as DNA: TGTGCCAGCACCGAGACAGGGACCCTCCACTTT. Translation: CASTETGTLHF.

The genes are TRBV6-1 and TRBJ2-5, with 8 bases fitting TRBD1. The CDR3 extends over 14 amino acids. CDR1 is MNHNS, CDR2 SASEGT, per germline. J was trimmed by 5 bases and V by 6 bases; bases with no gene match: 8. The DNA for the CDR3 is TGTGCCAGCAGGACGGACAGGGCAGGGGAGACCCAGTACTTC. It translates to CASRTDRAGETQYF.

The V call is TRBV5-4, the J call TRBJ2-4; weak D call: TRBD2 (5 bases). From germline, CDR1 is SGHNT and CDR2 YYREEE (reference sequence). The germline V and J ends were trimmed by 4 bases and 12 bases, with 20 bases remaining between them. The CDR3 spans 14 residues. The chain's CDR3 is CASSRGLLEKSQYF. CDR3 DNA sequence: TGTGCCAGCAGCCGCGGACTCCTCGAGAAGAGTCAGTACTTC.

The chain employs TRBV14 and TRBJ2-5, with D tentatively TRBD2 (6 bases). Germline V gene lookup returns CDR1 SGHDN and CDR2 FVKESK. V was shortened by 1 base and J by 1 base, with 10 bases between the two germline ends. The CDR3 is made up of 15 amino acids. Here the CDR3 reads CASSQGIGSQETQYF. CDR3 nucleotide sequence: TGTGCCAGCAGCCAAGGGATCGGGAGCCAAGAGACCCAGTACTTC.

The chain uses TRBV6-5 and TRBJ2-7; 8 bases are a match to TRBD1. The CDR3 is 15 residues long. The ends lost 5 bases at V and 6 bases at J; junction bases unmatched: 12. Germline loops: CDR1 MNHEY, CDR2 SVGAGI. The CDR3 DNA reads as TGTGCCAGCAGTCGAGGACAGGGAAGGGCGGGCGAGCAGTACTTC. Its protein is CASSRGQGRAGEQYF.

J is TRBJ2-1 and V is TRBV9, with 7 bases identical to TRBD2. This CDR3 is 18 amino acids long. Germline V CDR1 and CDR2: SGDLS, YYNGEE. After removal of 0 bases from V and 0 bases from J, the junction contained 9 bases not matched to a gene. CDR3 sequence: CASSVDPGGGGSYNEQFF. CDR3 DNA sequence: TGTGCCAGCAGCGTAGACCCCGGCGGGGGAGGCTCCTACAATGAGCAGTTCTTC.

J is TRBJ2-7 and V is TRBV10-3; the D is unclear. The V gene's germline CDR1 is ENHRY and CDR2 SYGVKD. The CDR3 loop spans 14 amino acids. V gave up 0 bases and J gave up 1 base, with 7 bases separating them. The CDR3 sequence is CAISESIASYEQYF. The CDR3 nucleotides read TGTGCCATCAGTGAGTCGATAGCATCCTACGAGCAGTACTTC.

The V call is TRBV27, the J call TRBJ2-2; 8 positions match TRBD1. V shed 3 bases, J shed 2 bases, and the junction held 5 bases outside the gene matches. The CDR3 runs 16 residues. Germline CDR1 and CDR2: MNHEY and SMNVEV (reference sequence). In nucleotides, the CDR3 is TGTGCCAGCAGTTTCCAGGGGGCTACCAACACCGGGGAGCTGTTTTTT. Residues: CASSFQGATNTGELFF.

This chain connects TRBV7-8 to TRBJ2-2, with D possibly TRBD1 on 6 matching bases. Trimming shortened V by 3 bases and J by 2 bases, and 16 bases separated the two germline ends. The CDR3 length is 17 residues. Germline V gene sequence: CDR1 SGHVS, CDR2 FQNEAQ. The CDR3 DNA follows: TGTGCCAGCAGCTTCCCTGGACAGCACCCAAACACCGGGGAGCTGTTTTTT. Translation gives CASSFPGQHPNTGELFF.

The genes are TRBV28 and TRBJ2-1; possible D gene TRBD2, 5 bases. Trimming took off 2 bases at V and 4 bases at J, with 15 bases between the two ends. The CDR3 spans 16 residues. Germline V gene sequence: CDR1 MDHEN, CDR2 SYDVKM. The CDR3 region is CASSLTTPRGYNEQFF. CDR3 nucleotide sequence: TGTGCCAGCAGTTTAACTACCCCCAGAGGGTACAATGAGCAGTTCTTC.

V is TRBV7-9 and J is TRBJ2-1; the D is unclear. The CDR3 covers 12 residues. The germline V and J ends were trimmed by 5 bases and 7 bases, with 9 bases remaining between them. CDR1 and CDR2 from the germline V gene are SEHNR and FQNEAQ (reference sequence). CDR3 region: CASSKRLNEQFF. The CDR3 region has the DNA TGTGCCAGCAGCAAGCGCTTGAATGAGCAGTTCTTC.

J is TRBJ2-1 and V is TRBV18, with TRBD2 matching 12 bases. From germline, CDR1 is KGHSH and CDR2 LQKENI. The CDR3 is 16 amino acids. The J segment lost 4 bases and the V segment lost 4 bases, leaving 5 bases of the junction unmatched. The CDR3 is CASSRRTSGKYNEQFF. Written as DNA, the CDR3 is TGTGCCAGCTCACGACGGACTAGCGGGAAATACAATGAGCAGTTCTTC.

This clone came up a few times. The rearrangement joins TRBV18 to TRBJ1-2; perhaps TRBD1 as D (6 bases). Trimming shortened V by 11 bases and J by 7 bases, and 14 bases separated the two germline ends. CDR3 size: 11 residues. The germline gives CDR1 KGHSH, CDR2 LQKENI. This CDR3 is CAASGGGGYTF. DNA of the CDR3: TGTGCCGCTTCGGGGGGCGGTGGCTACACCTTC.

The chain joins TRBV9 to TRBJ2-1; D might be TRBD2 (5 bases). V was shortened by 0 bases and J by 2 bases, with 12 bases between the two germline ends. Germline V CDR1 and CDR2: SGDLS, YYNGEE. The CDR3 loop spans 16 amino acids. The CDR3 is CASSVADYGPYNEQFF. For the CDR3, the DNA is TGTGCCAGCAGCGTAGCTGACTACGGGCCCTACAATGAGCAGTTCTTC.

This chain joins TRBV4-1 and TRBJ2-7; 7 bases agree with TRBD2. V shed 0 bases and J 0 bases; nucleotides not matched to a gene: 11. CDR1 is MGHRA, CDR2 YSYEKL, per germline. This CDR3 is built from 18 residues. CDR3 in DNA: TGCGCCAGCAGCCAAGACCCCTCAAAGCGGGGCACCTCCTACGAGCAGTACTTC. This translates into CASSQDPSKRGTSYEQYF.

The chain carries TRBV28 and TRBJ1-2; 7 bases are shared with TRBD1. The CDR3 totals 17 residues. Germline-derived CDR1 and CDR2 are MDHEN and SYDVKM. J lost 8 bases, V lost 3 bases, and 18 bases had no gene match. CDR3 amino acids: CASSLGQGGVRGGGYTF. Written as DNA, the CDR3 is TGTGCCAGCAGTTTGGGGCAGGGGGGAGTTCGGGGAGGCGGCTACACCTTC.

V gene TRBV2 combines with J gene TRBJ1-5; D gene unclear. Trimming pared 3 bases from V and 11 bases from J, leaving 14 bases between. The CDR3 extends over 13 amino acids. The germline V gene encodes CDR1 SNHLY and CDR2 FYNNEI. CDR3 residues: CASSDRLLRTQHF. The CDR3 DNA sequence: TGTGCCAGCAGTGATCGACTGCTCCGAACCCAGCATTTT. Variable domain in full (rest from reference TRBV2 and TRBJ1-5): EPEVTQTPSHQVTQMGQEVILRCVPISNHLYFYWYRQILGQKVEFLVSFYNNEISEKSEIFDDQFSVERPDGSNFTLKIRSTKLEDSAMYFCASSDRLLRTQHFGDGTRLSIL.

This rearrangement joins TRBV7-9 to TRBJ2-7; D perhaps matches TRBD2 (5 bases). Germline CDR1 and CDR2: SEHNR and FQNEAQ (reference sequence). Trimming shortened V by 3 bases and J by 6 bases, and 12 bases separated the two germline ends. The CDR3 runs 13 residues. The CDR3 here is CASSFREGGEQYF. In DNA, the CDR3 is TGTGCCAGCAGCTTTCGTGAGGGCGGCGAGCAGTACTTC.

The V and J genes are TRBV7-8 and TRBJ2-2; a weak D match, TRBD1 (5 bases). Germline CDR1 reads SGHVS; CDR2 reads FQNEAQ. Trimming cost V 5 bases and J 3 bases, with 16 bases left between them. This CDR3 contains 16 residues. CDR3 nucleotides: TGTGCCAGCAGCCCTAACAGGTTCGCGGACACCGGGGAGCTGTTTTTT. Translating gives CASSPNRFADTGELFF. Complete variable domain (other parts from reference TRBV7-8 and TRBJ2-2): GAGVSQSPRYKVAKRGQDVALRCDPISGHVSLFWYQQALGQGPEFLTYFQNEAQLDKSGLPSDRFFAERPEGSVSTLKIQRTQQEDSAVYLCASSPNRFADTGELFFGEGSRLTVL.

The gene calls are TRBV28 and TRBJ2-1, with TRBD2 matching 11 bases. V was pared by 6 bases and J by 7 bases, with 14 bases of the junction left unmatched. Germline CDR1 reads MDHEN; CDR2 reads SYDVKM. The CDR3 covers 17 residues. This chain's CDR3 is CASRRITLAGATNEQFF. CDR3 coding DNA: TGTGCCAGCAGACGTATAACACTAGCGGGAGCTACGAATGAGCAGTTCTTC. The full variable domain, in which reference TRBV28 and TRBJ2-1 provide the parts outside the CDR3, is DVKVTQSSRYLVKRTGEKVFLECVQDMDHENMFWYRQDPGLGLRLIYFSYDVKMKEKGDIPEGYSVSREKKERFSLILESASTNQTSMYLCASRRITLAGATNEQFFGPGTRLTVL.

The V gene is TRBV19, the J gene TRBJ1-1; 7 positions agree with TRBD1. There are 16 residues in the CDR3. V was clipped by 3 bases and J by 4 bases; unmatched bases: 11. Germline assignment: CDR1 LNHDA and CDR2 SQIVND (reference sequence). This chain's CDR3 is CASSIRQGLMGTEAFF. The CDR3 DNA follows: TGTGCCAGTAGTATCCGACAGGGATTGATGGGCACTGAAGCTTTCTTT.

The V gene is TRBV5-8, the J gene TRBJ2-7; the D is unclear. In germline, CDR1 is SGHTS, CDR2 YDEGEE. Trimming took 5 bases from V and 0 from J, leaving 9 bases between them. The CDR3 is 13 residues long. CDR3 in amino acids: CASRSPSSYEQYF. The CDR3 nucleotides are TGTGCCAGCAGGTCGCCGAGCTCCTACGAGCAGTACTTC.

The chain combines TRBV5-1 with TRBJ2-7, with 8 bases fitting TRBD1. The CDR3 is made up of 15 amino acids. The germline V gene has CDR1 SGHRS and CDR2 YFSETQ. Trimming removed 4 bases from V and 2 bases from J; junction bases left unmatched: 8. CDR3 loop: CASSIIQGATYEQYF. The CDR3 nucleotides read TGCGCCAGCAGCATTATTCAGGGGGCTACCTACGAGCAGTACTTC.

The chain uses TRBV15 and TRBJ1-3; 8 positions match TRBD1. The CDR3 is 16 amino acids. CDR1 and CDR2 from the germline V gene are LNHNV and YYDKDF (reference sequence). The V and J ends lost 5 bases and 0 bases, in that order; junction bases with no gene match: 6. The CDR3 DNA follows: TGTGCCACCAGCGTTACCGGGACAGGCTCTGGAAACACCATATATTTT. This gives the protein CATSVTGTGSGNTIYF.

This chain uses TRBV27 with TRBJ1-6; 12 nucleotides align to TRBD1. V shed 5 bases and J 2 bases; nucleotides not matched to a gene: 7. This CDR3 has 18 residues. The germline V gene has CDR1 MNHEY and CDR2 SMNVEV (reference sequence). The chain's CDR3 is CASSLRDRGRPYNSPLHF. CDR3 sequence (DNA): TGTGCCAGCAGTCTCCGGGACAGGGGGCGGCCCTATAATTCACCCCTCCACTTT.

The rearrangement joins TRBV5-1 to TRBJ2-5, with 10 positions matching TRBD2. There are 16 residues in the CDR3. V shed 3 bases, J shed 4 bases, and the junction held 9 bases outside the gene matches. Germline CDR1 is SGHRS and CDR2 is YFSETQ. In nucleotides, the CDR3 is TGCGCCAGCAGCTCGGCTAGCGGGAGTTCCGTAGAGACCCAGTACTTC. Residues: CASSSASGSSVETQYF.

The V gene is TRBV4-3, the J gene TRBJ2-3, with 15 bases fitting TRBD2. J was trimmed by 7 bases and V by 4 bases; bases with no gene match: 3. CDR1 is LGHNA, CDR2 YSLEER, per germline. The CDR3 is 15 residues long. CDR3 in amino acids: CASSRTSGRDNTQYF. CDR3 sequence (DNA): TGCGCCAGCAGCCGGACTAGCGGGAGGGACAATACGCAGTATTTT.